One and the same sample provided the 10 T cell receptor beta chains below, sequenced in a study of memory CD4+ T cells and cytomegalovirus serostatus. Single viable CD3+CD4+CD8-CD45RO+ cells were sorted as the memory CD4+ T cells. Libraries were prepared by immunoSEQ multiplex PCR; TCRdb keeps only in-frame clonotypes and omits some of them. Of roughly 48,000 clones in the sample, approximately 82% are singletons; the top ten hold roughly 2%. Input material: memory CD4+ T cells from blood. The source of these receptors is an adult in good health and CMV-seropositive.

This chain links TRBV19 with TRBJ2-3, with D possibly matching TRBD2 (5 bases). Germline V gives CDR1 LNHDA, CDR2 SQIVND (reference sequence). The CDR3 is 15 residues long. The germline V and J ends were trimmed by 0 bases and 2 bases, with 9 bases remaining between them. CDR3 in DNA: TGTGCCAGTAGTATAGATACGCGGGCCACAGATACGCAGTATTTT. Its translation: CASSIDTRATDTQYF.

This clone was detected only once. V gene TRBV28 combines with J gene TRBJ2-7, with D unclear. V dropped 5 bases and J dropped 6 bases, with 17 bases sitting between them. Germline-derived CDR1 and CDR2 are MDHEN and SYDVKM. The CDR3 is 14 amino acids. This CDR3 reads CASSGPNSVGEQYF. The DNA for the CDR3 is TGTGCCAGCAGTGGGCCGAATTCGGTGGGCGAGCAGTACTTC.

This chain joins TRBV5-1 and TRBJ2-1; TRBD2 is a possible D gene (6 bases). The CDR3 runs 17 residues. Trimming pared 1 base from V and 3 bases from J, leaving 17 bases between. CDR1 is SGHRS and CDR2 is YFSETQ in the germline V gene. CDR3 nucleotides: TGCGCCAGCAGCTTGAGGGGACTTTCAATTTTCTACAATGAGCAGTTCTTC. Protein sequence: CASSLRGLSIFYNEQFF.

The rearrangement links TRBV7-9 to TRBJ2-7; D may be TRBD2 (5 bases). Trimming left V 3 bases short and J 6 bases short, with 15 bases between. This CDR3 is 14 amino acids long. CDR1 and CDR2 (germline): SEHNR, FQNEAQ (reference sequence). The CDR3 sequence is CASSFSASHIEQYF. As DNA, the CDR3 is TGTGCCAGCAGCTTTTCTGCTAGCCACATCGAGCAGTACTTC.

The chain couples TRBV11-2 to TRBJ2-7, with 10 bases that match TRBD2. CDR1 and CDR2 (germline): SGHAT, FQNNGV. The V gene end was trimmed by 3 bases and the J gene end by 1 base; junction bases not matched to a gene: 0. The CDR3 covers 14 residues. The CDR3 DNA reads TGTGCCAGCAGCTTTAGCGGGAGGTCCTACGAGCAGTACTTC. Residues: CASSFSGRSYEQYF.

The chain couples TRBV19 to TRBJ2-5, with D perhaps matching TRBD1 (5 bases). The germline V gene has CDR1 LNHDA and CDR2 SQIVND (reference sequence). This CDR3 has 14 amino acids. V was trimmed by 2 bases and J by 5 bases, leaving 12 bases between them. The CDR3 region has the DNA TGTGCCAGTAGTATACAGGGCGGAACGGAGACCCAGTACTTC. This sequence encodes CASSIQGGTETQYF.

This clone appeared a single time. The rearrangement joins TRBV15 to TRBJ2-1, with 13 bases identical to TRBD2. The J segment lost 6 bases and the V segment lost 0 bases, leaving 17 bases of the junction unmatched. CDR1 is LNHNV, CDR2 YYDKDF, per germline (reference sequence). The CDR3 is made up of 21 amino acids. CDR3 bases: TGTGCCACCAGCAGAGACGGACCCGAATACTGGACTAGCGGGAGTCGCAATGAGCAGTTCTTC. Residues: CATSRDGPEYWTSGSRNEQFF.

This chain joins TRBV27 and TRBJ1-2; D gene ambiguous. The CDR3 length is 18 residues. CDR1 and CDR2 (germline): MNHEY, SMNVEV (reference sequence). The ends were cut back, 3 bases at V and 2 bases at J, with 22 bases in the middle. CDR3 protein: CASSFSGLFTRPNYGYTF. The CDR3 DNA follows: TGTGCCAGCAGTTTCTCGGGCCTTTTTACAAGGCCCAACTATGGCTACACCTTC.

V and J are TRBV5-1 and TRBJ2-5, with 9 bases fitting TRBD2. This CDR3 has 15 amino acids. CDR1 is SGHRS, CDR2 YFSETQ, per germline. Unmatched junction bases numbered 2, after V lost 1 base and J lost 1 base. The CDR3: CASSLPSGVQETQYF. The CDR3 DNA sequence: TGCGCCAGCAGCTTGCCTAGCGGGGTCCAAGAGACCCAGTACTTC.

The CDR3 sequence is CASSGLQETQYF. CDR3 DNA: TGCGCCAGCAGCGGGTTACAAGAGACCCAGTACTTC. The chain recombines TRBV5-1 with TRBJ2-5; no clear D. V was cut by 4 bases and J by 2 bases, with 6 bases left in between. Germline CDR1 SGHRS, CDR2 YFSETQ. The CDR3 consists of 12 residues.